These 14 T cell receptor beta chains share one sample of origin, sequenced in a study of spatial heterogeneity in lung cancer. What these receptors recognize is not known. Overall study findings and caveats: In tumors, expanded intratumoral alpha and beta TCR counts tracked mutation counts.

A single record per CDR3 protein comes from TCRdb applying MiXCR to the 5' RACE reads. The table lists some 1,900 distinct CDR3 sequences, approximately 1.1% of them singletons, with approximately 21% in the top ten. The time point was: sample taken at primary tumor resection. Sequencing was performed on lung tumor tissue, taken at surgery. These receptors were taken from a male donor with early-stage non-small cell lung cancer.

In its sample, this clonotype is medium-sized. The chain recombines TRBV24-1 with TRBJ2-1, with 8 bases lining up with TRBD2. The germline V gene has CDR1 KGHDR and CDR2 SFDVKD. Germline trimming cut 1 base from V and 4 bases from J; bases unmatched to any gene: 11. This CDR3 region has 18 residues. The CDR3 sequence: CATSDFSSSSGLYNEQFF. Written as DNA, the CDR3 is TGTGCCACCAGTGATTTTTCATCGTCTAGCGGGCTTTACAATGAGCAGTTCTTC.

This clonotype was seen many times. A much bigger clone sits one base away, suggesting this may be a read error. The chain uses TRBV20-1 and TRBJ2-3; no definite D call. CDR3 length: 15 amino acids. CDR1 and CDR2 from the germline V gene are DFQATT and SNEGSKA (reference sequence). V was cut by 0 bases and J by 0 bases, with 10 bases left in between. The CDR3 reads CSARDKVASTDTQYF. As DNA, the CDR3 is TGCAGTGCTAGAGATAAGGTCGCCAGCACAGATACGCAGTATTTT.

Sample share makes this clonotype medium-sized. The chain has TRBV6-6 and TRBJ1-6, with 8 bases lining up with TRBD1. The CDR3 runs to 14 residues. J was trimmed by 7 bases and V by 6 bases; bases with no gene match: 5. Germline V gene data show CDR1 as MNHNY and CDR2 as SVGAGI (reference sequence). CDR3: CASSRGDRNSPLHF. The CDR3 DNA reads as TGTGCCAGCAGCCGTGGGGACAGGAATTCACCCCTCCACTTT.

In its sample, this clonotype ranks as medium-sized. This chain uses TRBV5-4 with TRBJ2-1; TRBD1 might be the D (5 bases). The V and J ends lost 1 base and 7 bases respectively, with 12 bases between them. The CDR3 runs 14 residues. Germline CDR1 is SGHNT and CDR2 is YYREEE (reference sequence). In nucleotides, the CDR3 is TGTGCCAGCAGCTTGAGGGGAAGGACGAATGAGCAGTTCTTC. Residues: CASSLRGRTNEQFF.

This clonotype is medium-sized. CDR3 sequence (DNA): TGTGCCAGCAGCGAGACTAGCGGTTTGACAGATACGCAGTATTTT. Translated: CASSETSGLTDTQYF. This chain uses TRBV9 with TRBJ2-3; 9 bases are a match to TRBD2. With 3 bases clipped from V and 3 bases from J, the junction kept 5 bases outside the gene matches. CDR3 size: 15 residues. Germline V CDR1 and CDR2: SGDLS, YYNGEE. Drawing the rest from reference TRBV9 and TRBJ2-3, the complete variable domain is DSGVTQTPKHLITATGQRVTLRCSPRSGDLSVYWYQQSLDQGLQFLIQYYNGEERAKGNILERFSAQQFPDLHSELNLSSLELGDSALYFCASSETSGLTDTQYFGPGTRLTVL.

This clonotype was seen at least ten times. This clone may be a read error of a much larger clone one base away. The chain is built from TRBV5-1 and TRBJ2-3; tentatively, D is TRBD1 or TRBD2 (5 bases each). Looked up from germline, CDR1 is SGHRS and CDR2 is YFSETQ. V gave up 4 bases and J gave up 1 base, with 10 bases separating them. This CDR3 has 14 amino acids. CDR3 in DNA: TGCGCCAGCAGCCTAGGGACCTGCACAGATACGCAGTATTTT. Amino acids: CASSLGTCTDTQYF. Using reference TRBV5-1 and TRBJ2-3 for the parts outside the CDR3, the full variable domain is KAGVTQTPRYLIKTRGQQVTLSCSPISGHRSVSWYQQTPGQGLQFLFEYFSETQRNKGNFPGRFSGRQFSNSRSEMNVSTLELGDSALYLCASSLGTCTDTQYFGPGTRLTVL.

This clonotype is judged medium-sized. V and J are TRBV20-1 and TRBJ1-1; D uncertain. Germline CDR1 is DFQATT and CDR2 is SNEGSKA (reference sequence). CDR3 length: 13 residues. Trimming took 2 bases from V and 5 from J, leaving 12 bases between them. CDR3 protein: CSARRFRETEAFF. Here the CDR3 DNA reads TGCAGTGCTAGAAGGTTCAGAGAAACTGAAGCTTTCTTT.

There are many counts of this clonotype. The rearrangement links TRBV20-1 to TRBJ2-4, with 12 bases identical to TRBD2. The germline V gene encodes CDR1 DFQATT and CDR2 SNEGSKA (reference sequence). The CDR3 has 17 residues. V was pared by 5 bases and J by 3 bases, with 11 bases of the junction left unmatched. Here the CDR3 reads CSAARLAGASGKNIQYF. In DNA, the CDR3 is TGCAGTGCTGCCCGACTAGCGGGAGCATCGGGCAAAAACATTCAGTACTTC.

This clonotype rates as medium-sized. This chain uses TRBV10-2 with TRBJ2-7; 8 bases match TRBD1. The V segment lost 5 bases and the J segment 4 bases; nucleotides outside the gene matches: 4. In germline, CDR1 is WSHSY, CDR2 SAAADI. The CDR3 sequence is 13 residues long. CDR3 sequence: CASSLQGAYEQYF. CDR3 coding DNA: TGCGCCAGCAGTCTTCAGGGGGCTTACGAGCAGTACTTC.

This clonotype has ten or more counts. The chain uses TRBV7-2 and TRBJ2-3; 10 nucleotides agree with TRBD2. V was clipped by 1 base and J by 0 bases; unmatched bases: 7. The CDR3 is 18 residues long. Germline assignment: CDR1 SGHTA and CDR2 FQGNSA. In DNA form, the CDR3 reads TGTGCCAGCAGCTTAGAGGCTAGCGGGGGCCCTAGCACAGATACGCAGTATTTT. The encoded protein is CASSLEASGGPSTDTQYF.

Within the sample, this clonotype is large. This chain links TRBV4-2 with TRBJ2-1; D perhaps matches TRBD2 (6 bases). This CDR3 comprises 16 residues. Germline loops: CDR1 LGHNA, CDR2 YNFKEQ. Trimming stripped 0 bases from V and 0 bases from J, with 9 bases between. The CDR3 DNA reads TGTGCCAGCAGCCAAGATATAGCGGCCTCCTACAATGAGCAGTTCTTC. This gives the protein CASSQDIAASYNEQFF.

In this sample, this clonotype is medium-sized (0.01 to 0.1%). CDR3 nucleotide sequence: TGCGCCAGTGGGGCGTCGACAGATACGCAGTATTTT. Translating it yields CASGASTDTQYF. V is TRBV10-1 and J is TRBJ2-3; a weak D match, TRBD1 (5 bases). CDR1 is WNHNN and CDR2 is SYGVQD in the germline V gene (reference sequence). The CDR3 has 12 amino acids. With 9 bases removed from V and 3 bases from J, the gap between germline ends came to 10 bases.

This clonotype is deemed medium-sized. The genes are TRBV12-3 or TRBV12-4 and TRBJ2-3, with TRBD1 identical over 8 bases. With V trimmed by 1 base and J by 1 base, 4 bases remained unmatched. There are 16 residues in the CDR3. The CDR3 protein is CASSLGGQAGTDTQYF. CDR3 nucleotides: TGTGCCAGCAGTTTAGGGGGACAGGCTGGCACAGATACGCAGTATTTT.

In its sample, this clonotype is medium-sized (0.01 to 0.1%). The J gene is TRBJ2-1, the V gene TRBV12-3 or TRBV12-4; 7 bases agree with TRBD1. The CDR3 runs to 15 residues. V was clipped by 4 bases and J by 7 bases; unmatched bases: 10. The CDR3 is CASSSRQGTRNEQFF. CDR3 bases: TGTGCCAGCAGTTCCCGACAGGGTACTAGGAATGAGCAGTTCTTC.